The 11 T cell receptor beta chains given below trace back to one sample, sequenced in a study of T cells after yellow fever vaccination. TCRdb analysed the 5' RACE reads with MiXCR anew, one entry per CDR3 protein. The repertoire holds some 420,000 distinct CDR3 sequences, with approximately 19% as singletons. The sequences come from PBMCs, collected before the yellow fever booster vaccination. Receptor source: a man aged 18 to 30 who received the YFV17D yellow fever vaccine.

J is TRBJ1-2 and V is TRBV7-2, with 8 bases fitting TRBD1. J lost 4 bases, V lost 4 bases, and 11 bases had no gene match. This CDR3 has 16 amino acids. The germline V gene encodes CDR1 SGHTA and CDR2 FQGNSA. The CDR3 sequence: CASSSTGTGLIYGYTF. The DNA for the CDR3 is TGTGCCAGCAGCTCGACCGGGACAGGCTTAATCTATGGCTACACCTTC.

This sequence joins TRBV9 and TRBJ2-2, with TRBD1 matching over 7 bases. The CDR3 loop spans 15 amino acids. Germline values: CDR1 SGDLS, CDR2 YYNGEE. With V trimmed by 4 bases and J by 5 bases, 8 bases remained unmatched. The CDR3 region has the DNA TGTGCCAGCAGCCCAACAGGGGTTGTAACCGGGGAGCTGTTTTTT. Protein sequence: CASSPTGVVTGELFF.

In its sample, this clonotype was seen a few times. This chain joins TRBV12-3 or TRBV12-4 and TRBJ2-3, with TRBD1 matching 8 bases. There are 14 residues in the CDR3. V shed 7 bases and J 2 bases; nucleotides not matched to a gene: 5. The CDR3 DNA reads TGTGCCAGCACCTTGGGACAGGCCACAGATACGCAGTATTTT. Translation gives CASTLGQATDTQYF.

This clonotype was seen ten or more times. The chain links TRBV29-1 to TRBJ1-4; D unclear. From germline, CDR1 is SQVTM and CDR2 ANQGSEA. Deletions cut 4 bases from V and 7 bases from J, with 10 bases between. CDR3 size: 12 residues. In DNA, the CDR3 is TGCAGCGTTGGGCCCCTAGGTGAAAAACTGTTTTTT. Translated: CSVGPLGEKLFF.

This clonotype was recorded a few times. The gene calls are TRBV27 and TRBJ2-3; 13 bases align to TRBD2. V gave up 5 bases and J gave up 4 bases; unmatched junction bases: 9. In germline, CDR1 is MNHEY, CDR2 SMNVEV (reference sequence). The CDR3 spans 17 residues. The CDR3 sequence: CASSLILAGGPADTQYF. The DNA of the CDR3 is TGTGCCAGCAGTCTGATACTAGCGGGGGGGCCCGCAGATACGCAGTATTTT.

This clonotype has only a few counts. This chain connects TRBV20-1 to TRBJ1-6; D perhaps matches TRBD1 (5 bases). This CDR3 is built from 12 residues. CDR1 is DFQATT, CDR2 SNEGSKA, per germline (reference sequence). Trimming removed 2 bases from V and 7 bases from J, with 6 bases in between. The CDR3 DNA is TGCAGTGCTAGACAGGGAAATTCACCCCTCCACTTT. Translated: CSARQGNSPLHF.

This clonotype was recorded at least ten times. The chain couples TRBV29-1 to TRBJ1-1; D unresolved. V was cut by 6 bases and J by 1 base, with 6 bases left in between. In germline, CDR1 is SQVTM, CDR2 ANQGSEA. The CDR3 covers 11 residues. CDR3 sequence (DNA): TGCAGCGTCGGGAGGAACACTGAAGCTTTCTTT. Translating it yields CSVGRNTEAFF.

A few counts support this clonotype. The chain employs TRBV5-1 and TRBJ1-6; 8 bases map to TRBD1. The CDR3 has 16 residues. With V trimmed by 4 bases and J by 5 bases, 8 bases remained unmatched. Germline loops: CDR1 SGHRS, CDR2 YFSETQ. The CDR3: CASSIGQGTNNSPLHF. Written as DNA, the CDR3 is TGCGCCAGCAGCATCGGACAGGGCACCAATAATTCACCCCTCCACTTT.

This clonotype was recorded a few times. The rearrangement joins TRBV5-5 to TRBJ2-2, with 7 bases fitting TRBD2. The ends lost 1 base at V and 0 bases at J; junction bases unmatched: 0. CDR3 length equals 15 residues. Germline V gene sequence: CDR1 SGHKS, CDR2 YYEKEE (reference sequence). The CDR3 loop is CASSLLAANTGELFF. CDR3 DNA: TGTGCCAGCAGCTTGCTAGCGGCGAACACCGGGGAGCTGTTTTTT.

The rearrangement links TRBV6-2 or TRBV6-3 to TRBJ2-7; D is unresolved. The V gene's germline CDR1 is MNHEY and CDR2 SVGEGT. V lost 0 bases, J lost 4 bases, and 16 bases lay in between. There are 16 residues in the CDR3. Here the CDR3 DNA reads TGTGCCAGCAGTTACTCGATCCATCGGCGGACGTACGAGCAGTACGTC. It translates to CASSYSIHRRTYEQYV.

This clonotype was seen a handful of times. The rearrangement links TRBV29-1 to TRBJ2-7, with D maybe TRBD2 (7 bases). V was cut by 2 bases and J by 3 bases, with 11 bases left in between. The CDR3 extends over 13 amino acids. From germline, CDR1 is SQVTM and CDR2 ANQGSEA. The CDR3 here is CSVESGGGYEQYF. The CDR3 DNA reads as TGCAGCGTTGAATCGGGGGGCGGCTACGAGCAGTACTTC.